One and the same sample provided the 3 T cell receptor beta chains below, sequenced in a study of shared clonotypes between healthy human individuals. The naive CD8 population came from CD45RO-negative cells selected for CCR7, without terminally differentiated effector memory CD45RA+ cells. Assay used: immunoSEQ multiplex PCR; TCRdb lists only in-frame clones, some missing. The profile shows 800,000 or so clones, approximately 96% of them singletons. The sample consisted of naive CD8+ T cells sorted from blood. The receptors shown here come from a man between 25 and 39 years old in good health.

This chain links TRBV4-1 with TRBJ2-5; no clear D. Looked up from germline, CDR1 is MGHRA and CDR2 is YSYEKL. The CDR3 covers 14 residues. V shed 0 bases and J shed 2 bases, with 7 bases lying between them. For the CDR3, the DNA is TGCGCCAGCAGCCAAGAATCTTGGCAAGAGACCCAGTACTTC. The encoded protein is CASSQESWQETQYF.

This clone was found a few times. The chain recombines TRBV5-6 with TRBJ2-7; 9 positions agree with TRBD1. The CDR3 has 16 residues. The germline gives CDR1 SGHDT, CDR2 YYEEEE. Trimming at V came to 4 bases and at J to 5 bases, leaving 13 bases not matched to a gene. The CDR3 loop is CASSPGTGNWGDEQYF. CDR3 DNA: TGTGCCAGCAGCCCCGGGACAGGGAATTGGGGCGACGAGCAGTACTTC.

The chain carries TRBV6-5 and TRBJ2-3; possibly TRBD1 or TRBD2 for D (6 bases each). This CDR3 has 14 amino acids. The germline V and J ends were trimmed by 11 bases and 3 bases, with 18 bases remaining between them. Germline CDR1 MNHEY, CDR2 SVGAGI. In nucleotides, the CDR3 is TGTGCCTCTCAGGGGAGGCTTCCGACAGATACGCAGTATTTT. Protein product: CASQGRLPTDTQYF.